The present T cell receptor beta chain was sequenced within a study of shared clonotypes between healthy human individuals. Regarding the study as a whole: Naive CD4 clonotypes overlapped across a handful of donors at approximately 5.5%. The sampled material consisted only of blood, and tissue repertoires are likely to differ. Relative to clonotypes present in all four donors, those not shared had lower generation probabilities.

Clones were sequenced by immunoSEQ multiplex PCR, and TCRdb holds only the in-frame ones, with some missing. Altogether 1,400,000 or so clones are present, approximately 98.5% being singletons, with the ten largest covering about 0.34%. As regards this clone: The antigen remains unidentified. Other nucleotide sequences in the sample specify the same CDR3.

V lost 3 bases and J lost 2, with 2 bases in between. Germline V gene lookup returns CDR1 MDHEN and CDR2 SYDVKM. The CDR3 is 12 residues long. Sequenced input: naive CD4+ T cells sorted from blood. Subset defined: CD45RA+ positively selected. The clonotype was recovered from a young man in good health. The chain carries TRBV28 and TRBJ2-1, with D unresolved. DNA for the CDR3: TGTGCCAGCAGTTTGACCTACAATGAGCAGTTCTTC. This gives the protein CASSLTYNEQFF.